This T cell receptor (beta chain) derives from a study of blood T cell repertoires in COVID-19. Study-level information: In each case, the material was cDNA or gDNA derived from T cells, B-cell-depleted T cells, or PBMCs.

This clone showed up just a few times. The repertoire was sequenced with immunoSEQ multiplex PCR; TCRdb's copy has only in-frame clones and lacks some. The sample yields roughly 50,000 clones, less than 90% seen once. The TCR was taken from a human donor in a cohort sampled during active COVID-19. Sequences were obtained from peripheral blood.

As DNA, the CDR3 is TGTGCCATCAGCGCGGGGGCGCACACCGGGGAGCTGTTTTTT. As protein: CAISAGAHTGELFF. J is TRBJ2-2 and V is TRBV10-3; possible D gene TRBD2, 7 bases. Trimming left V 6 bases short and J 3 bases short, with 11 bases between. The CDR3 has 14 residues. Looked up from germline, CDR1 is ENHRY and CDR2 is SYGVKD.